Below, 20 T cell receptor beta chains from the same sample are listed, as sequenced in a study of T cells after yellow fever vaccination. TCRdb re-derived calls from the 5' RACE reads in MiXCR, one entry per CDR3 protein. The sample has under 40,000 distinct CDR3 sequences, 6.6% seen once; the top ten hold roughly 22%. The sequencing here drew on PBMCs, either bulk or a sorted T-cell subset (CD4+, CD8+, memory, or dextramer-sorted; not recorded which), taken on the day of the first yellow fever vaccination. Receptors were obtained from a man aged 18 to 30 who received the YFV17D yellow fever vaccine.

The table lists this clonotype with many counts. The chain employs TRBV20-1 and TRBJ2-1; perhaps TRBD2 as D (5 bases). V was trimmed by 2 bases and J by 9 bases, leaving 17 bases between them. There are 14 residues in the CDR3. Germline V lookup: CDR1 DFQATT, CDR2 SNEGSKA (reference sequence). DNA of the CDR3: TGCAGTGCTAGAACCGGGATATCCTCGGGTGAGCAGTTCTTC. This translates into CSARTGISSGEQFF.

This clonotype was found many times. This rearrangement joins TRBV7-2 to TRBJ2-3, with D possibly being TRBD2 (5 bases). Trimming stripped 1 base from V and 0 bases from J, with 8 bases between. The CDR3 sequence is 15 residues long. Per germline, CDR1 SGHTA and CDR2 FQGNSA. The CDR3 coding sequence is TGTGCCAGCAGCTTAGTGTCGGGGAGCACAGATACGCAGTATTTT. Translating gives CASSLVSGSTDTQYF.

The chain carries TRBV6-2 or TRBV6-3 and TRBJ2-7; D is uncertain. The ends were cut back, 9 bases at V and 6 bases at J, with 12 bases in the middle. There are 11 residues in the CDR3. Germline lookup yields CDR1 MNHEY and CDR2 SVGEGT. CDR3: CASNQWGEQYF. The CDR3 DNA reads TGTGCCAGTAACCAGTGGGGCGAGCAGTACTTC.

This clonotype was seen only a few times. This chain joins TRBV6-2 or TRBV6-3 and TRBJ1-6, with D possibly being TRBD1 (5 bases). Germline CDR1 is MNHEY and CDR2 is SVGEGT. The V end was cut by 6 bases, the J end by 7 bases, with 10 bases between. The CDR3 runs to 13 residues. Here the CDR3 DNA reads TGTGCCAGCAGCCGGGACGAAAATTCACCCCTCCACTTT. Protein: CASSRDENSPLHF.

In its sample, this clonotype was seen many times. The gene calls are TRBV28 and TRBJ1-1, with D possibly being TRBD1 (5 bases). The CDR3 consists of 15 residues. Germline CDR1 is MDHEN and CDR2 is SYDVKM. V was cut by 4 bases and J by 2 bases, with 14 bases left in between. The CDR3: CASSSPGRANTEAFF. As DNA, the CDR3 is TGTGCCAGCAGTTCCCCCGGCAGGGCCAACACTGAAGCTTTCTTT.

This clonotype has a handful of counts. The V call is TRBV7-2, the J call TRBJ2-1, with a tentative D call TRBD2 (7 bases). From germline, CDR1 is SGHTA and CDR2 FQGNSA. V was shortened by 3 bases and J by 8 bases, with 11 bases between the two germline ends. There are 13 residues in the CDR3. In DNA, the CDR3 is TGTGCCAGCAGCTTTGGAGGGGGGGATGAGCAGTTCTTC. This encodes CASSFGGGDEQFF.

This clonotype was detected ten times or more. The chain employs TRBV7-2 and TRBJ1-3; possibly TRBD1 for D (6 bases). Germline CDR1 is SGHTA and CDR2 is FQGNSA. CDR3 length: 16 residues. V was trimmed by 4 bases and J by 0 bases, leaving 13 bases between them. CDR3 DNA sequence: TGTGCCAGCAGCTGGATCGGGACAAACTCTGGAAACACCATATATTTT. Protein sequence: CASSWIGTNSGNTIYF. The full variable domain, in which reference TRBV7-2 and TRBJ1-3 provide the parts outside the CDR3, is GAGVSQSPSNKVTEKGKDVELRCDPISGHTALYWYRQSLGQGLEFLIYFQGNSAPDKSGLPSDRFSAERTGGSVSTLTIQRTQQEDSAVYLCASSWIGTNSGNTIYFGEGSWLTVV.

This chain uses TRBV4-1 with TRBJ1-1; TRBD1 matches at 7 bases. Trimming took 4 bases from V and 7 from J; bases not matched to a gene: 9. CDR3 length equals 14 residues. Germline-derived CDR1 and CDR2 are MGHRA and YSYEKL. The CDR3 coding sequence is TGCGCCAGCAGCCCACGTCTCCGGGACAGTGAAGCTTTCTTT. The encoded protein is CASSPRLRDSEAFF.

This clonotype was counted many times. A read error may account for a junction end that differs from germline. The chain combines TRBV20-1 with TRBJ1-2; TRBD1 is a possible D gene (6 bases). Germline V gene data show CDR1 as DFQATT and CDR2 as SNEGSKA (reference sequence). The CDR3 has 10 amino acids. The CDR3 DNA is TGCAGTGCTGGGCTCCACAGGGTTCCATTC. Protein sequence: CSAGLHRVPF.

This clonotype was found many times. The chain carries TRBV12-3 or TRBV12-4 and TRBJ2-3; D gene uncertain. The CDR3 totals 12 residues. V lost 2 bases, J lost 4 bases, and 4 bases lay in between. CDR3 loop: CASSLFPDTQYF. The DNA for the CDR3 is TGTGCCAGCAGTTTATTCCCAGATACGCAGTATTTT.

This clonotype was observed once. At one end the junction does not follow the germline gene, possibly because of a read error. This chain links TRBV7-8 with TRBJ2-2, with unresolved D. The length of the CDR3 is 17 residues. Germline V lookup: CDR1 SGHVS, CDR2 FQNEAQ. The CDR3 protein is CASRSVIWATNTVELFF. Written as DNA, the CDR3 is TGTGCCAGCAGGTCCGTGATATGGGCGACGAACACCGTGGAGCTGTTTTTT.

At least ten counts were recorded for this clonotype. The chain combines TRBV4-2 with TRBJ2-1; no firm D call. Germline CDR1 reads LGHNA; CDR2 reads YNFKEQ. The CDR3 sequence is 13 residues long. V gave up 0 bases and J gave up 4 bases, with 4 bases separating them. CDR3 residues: CASSQEDYNEQFF. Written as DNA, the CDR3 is TGTGCCAGCAGCCAAGAGGATTACAATGAGCAGTTCTTC.

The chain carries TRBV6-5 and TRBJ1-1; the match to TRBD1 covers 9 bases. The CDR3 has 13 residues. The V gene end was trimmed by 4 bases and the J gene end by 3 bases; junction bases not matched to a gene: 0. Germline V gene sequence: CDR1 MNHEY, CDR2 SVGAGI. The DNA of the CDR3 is TGTGCCAGCAGTTGGACAGGGGACACTGAAGCTTTCTTT. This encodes CASSWTGDTEAFF.

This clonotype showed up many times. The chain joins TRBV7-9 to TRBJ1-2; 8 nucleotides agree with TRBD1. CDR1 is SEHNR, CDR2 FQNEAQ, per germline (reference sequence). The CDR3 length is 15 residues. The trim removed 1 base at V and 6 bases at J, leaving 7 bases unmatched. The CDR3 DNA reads TGTGCCAGCAGCTTAGGGCGGGACAGGTCCCATGGCTACACCTTC. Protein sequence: CASSLGRDRSHGYTF.

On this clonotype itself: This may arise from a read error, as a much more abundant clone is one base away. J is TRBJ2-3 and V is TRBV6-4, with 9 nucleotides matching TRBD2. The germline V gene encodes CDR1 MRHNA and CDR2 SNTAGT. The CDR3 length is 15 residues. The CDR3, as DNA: TGTGCCAGCAGTGTGGGTAGCGGGGGCACATATACGCAGTATTTT. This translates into CASSVGSGGTYTQYF.

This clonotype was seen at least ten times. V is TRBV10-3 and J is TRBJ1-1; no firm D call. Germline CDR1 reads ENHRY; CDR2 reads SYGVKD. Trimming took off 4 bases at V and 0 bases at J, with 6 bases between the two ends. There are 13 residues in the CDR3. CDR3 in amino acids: CAISGTVNTEAFF. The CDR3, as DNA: TGTGCCATCAGTGGGACGGTGAACACTGAAGCTTTCTTT.

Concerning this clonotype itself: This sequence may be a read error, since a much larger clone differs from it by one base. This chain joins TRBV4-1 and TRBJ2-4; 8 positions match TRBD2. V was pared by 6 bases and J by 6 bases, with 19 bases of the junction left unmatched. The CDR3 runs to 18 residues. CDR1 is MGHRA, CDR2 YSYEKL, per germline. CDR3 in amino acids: CASRPCTDGTSERNIQYF. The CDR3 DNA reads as TGCGCCAGCAGACCCTGCACGGACGGGACTAGTGAGAGAAACATTCAGTACTTC.

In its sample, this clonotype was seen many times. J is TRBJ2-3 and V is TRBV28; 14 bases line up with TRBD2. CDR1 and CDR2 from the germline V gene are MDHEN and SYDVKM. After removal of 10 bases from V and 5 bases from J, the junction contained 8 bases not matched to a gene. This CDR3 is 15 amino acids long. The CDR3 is CATMGLAGAEDTQYF. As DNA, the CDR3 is TGTGCCACGATGGGACTAGCGGGGGCCGAAGATACGCAGTATTTT.

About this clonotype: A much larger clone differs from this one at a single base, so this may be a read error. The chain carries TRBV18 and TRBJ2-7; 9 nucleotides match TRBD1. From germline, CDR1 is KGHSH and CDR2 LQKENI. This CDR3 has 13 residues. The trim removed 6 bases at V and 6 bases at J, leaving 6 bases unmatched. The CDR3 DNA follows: TGTGCCAGCTCCGGGGACAGGGACTTCGAGCAGTACTTC. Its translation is CASSGDRDFEQYF.

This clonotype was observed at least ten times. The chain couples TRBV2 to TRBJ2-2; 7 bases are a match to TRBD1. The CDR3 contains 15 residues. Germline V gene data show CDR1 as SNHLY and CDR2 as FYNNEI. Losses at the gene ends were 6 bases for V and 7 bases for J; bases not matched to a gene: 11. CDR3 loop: CASRPETGINGELFF. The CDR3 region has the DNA TGTGCCAGCAGACCTGAGACAGGGATAAACGGGGAGCTGTTTTTT.